This passage covers 27 T cell receptor beta chains from one sample sequenced in a study of Ad26.COV2.S vaccination and SARS-CoV-2 variants. Indicated treatment: about 20 received Ad26.COV2.S at low or high dose, single or two shots; about 5 received placebo; per-sample allocation not given. Material that was analyzed had been drawn on day 63 after the first vaccine or placebo injection. TCRdb's copy holds only in-frame clones and misses some; the assay was immunoSEQ multiplex PCR. The sample includes approximately 350,000 clones, more than 75% seen only once; the top ten take around 3.6%. The material was peripheral blood, obtained in a trial of Ad26.COV2.S vaccine versus placebo. The receptors stem from a person between 18 and 65 years old who received the Ad26.COV2.S COVID-19 vaccine or a placebo.

V and J are TRBV7-2 and TRBJ1-5; 9 positions agree with TRBD1. The CDR3 loop spans 16 amino acids. From germline, CDR1 is SGHTA and CDR2 FQGNSA. V gave up 4 bases and J gave up 2 bases; unmatched junction bases: 6. The CDR3 sequence: CASSSGQGFGNQPQHF. The CDR3 DNA is TGTGCCAGCAGCTCTGGACAGGGGTTCGGCAATCAGCCCCAGCATTTT. Full variable domain (outside the CDR3, taken from reference TRBV7-2 and TRBJ1-5): GAGVSQSPSNKVTEKGKDVELRCDPISGHTALYWYRQSLGQGLEFLIYFQGNSAPDKSGLPSDRFSAERTGGSVSTLTIQRTQQEDSAVYLCASSSGQGFGNQPQHFGDGTRLSIL.

This chain connects TRBV12-3 or TRBV12-4 to TRBJ1-1; D uncertain. The length of the CDR3 is 13 residues. Trimming removed 6 bases from V and 0 bases from J, with 8 bases in between. The chain's CDR3 is CASRETLNTEAFF. The DNA for the CDR3 is TGTGCCAGCAGAGAAACACTGAACACTGAAGCTTTCTTT.

This clone has just one count. The V call is TRBV28, the J call TRBJ1-2; 10 bases are a match to TRBD1. Germline values: CDR1 MDHEN, CDR2 SYDVKM. The CDR3 is 17 residues long. Trimming cost V 5 bases and J 8 bases; bases outside gene matches: 17. This CDR3 is CASSPIPGTGVQRGYTF. The DNA of the CDR3 is TGTGCCAGCAGTCCCATACCGGGGACAGGGGTCCAGAGGGGCTACACCTTC.

V and J are TRBV6-5 and TRBJ1-1; D might be TRBD1 (5 bases). Germline assignment: CDR1 MNHEY and CDR2 SVGAGI. With 5 bases removed from V and 1 base from J, the gap between germline ends came to 11 bases. The CDR3 is made up of 14 amino acids. This chain's CDR3 is CASSLNRRNTEAFF. CDR3 DNA sequence: TGTGCCAGCAGTCTAAACAGGAGGAACACTGAAGCTTTCTTT.

The chain carries TRBV5-5 and TRBJ2-7; 12 bases align to TRBD1. V lost 4 bases, J lost 5 bases, and 4 bases stayed unmatched. Per germline, CDR1 SGHKS and CDR2 YYEKEE (reference sequence). The length of the CDR3 is 14 residues. The CDR3 sequence is CASSGDRGLHEQYF. As DNA, the CDR3 is TGTGCCAGCAGCGGGGACAGGGGGCTCCACGAGCAGTACTTC.

The genes are TRBV19 and TRBJ1-1; D is unclear. This CDR3 comprises 13 residues. Trimming cost V 3 bases and J 1 base, with 6 bases left between them. Germline V gene data show CDR1 as LNHDA and CDR2 as SQIVND (reference sequence). In nucleotides, the CDR3 is TGTGCCAGTAGTATCCCCTCGAACACTGAAGCTTTCTTT. Its protein is CASSIPSNTEAFF.

This clone appeared a single time. This chain joins TRBV12-5 and TRBJ1-2, with a possible D match to TRBD1 (6 bases). Germline V gene sequence: CDR1 LGHNT, CDR2 FRNRAP. Trimming removed 5 bases from V and 0 bases from J, with 13 bases in between. The CDR3 length is 15 residues. The CDR3 sequence is CASGHSDRTNYGYTF. DNA for the CDR3: TGTGCTAGTGGTCACTCGGACAGAACTAACTATGGCTACACCTTC.

CDR3 sequence reads: CASSPQPGPPAQYF. The CDR3 region has the DNA TGTGCCAGCAGCCCCCAACCCGGACCACCCGCCCAGTACTTC. The rearrangement joins TRBV7-2 to TRBJ2-5, with D uncertain. The CDR3 length is 14 residues. V gave up 5 bases and J gave up 9 bases, with 19 bases separating them. The germline V gene has CDR1 SGHTA and CDR2 FQGNSA.

This chain joins TRBV7-8 and TRBJ1-5, with a tentative D call TRBD1 (6 bases). Germline assignment: CDR1 SGHVS and CDR2 FQNEAQ. V gave up 5 bases and J gave up 4 bases, with 21 bases separating them. The CDR3 extends over 17 amino acids. Written as DNA, the CDR3 is TGTGCCAGCAGCATATCTATAAGGACAGTCAATAATCAGCCCCAGCATTTT. It encodes CASSISIRTVNNQPQHF.

In nucleotides, the CDR3 is TGTGCCACCACCGAAAGCACCGGGGAGCTGTTTTTT. This gives the protein CATTESTGELFF. The chain recombines TRBV15 with TRBJ2-2; no firm D call. V was clipped by 7 bases and J by 4 bases, with 7 bases between them. Germline assignment: CDR1 LNHNV and CDR2 YYDKDF (reference sequence). The CDR3 covers 12 residues.

V usage is TRBV27 and J usage is TRBJ1-1; tentatively, D is TRBD1 (5 bases). Germline V lookup: CDR1 MNHEY, CDR2 SMNVEV (reference sequence). V gave up 5 bases and J gave up 1 base, with 20 bases separating them. The CDR3 is 17 residues long. The DNA for the CDR3 is TGTGCCAGCAGTCCCGGGGTGGGGCGACAGACGAACACTGAAGCTTTCTTT. Translation gives CASSPGVGRQTNTEAFF.

The rearrangement joins TRBV19 to TRBJ1-1; D gene uncertain. The CDR3 has 14 residues. V lost 3 bases, J lost 0 bases, and 8 bases lay in between. The germline gives CDR1 LNHDA, CDR2 SQIVND (reference sequence). Here the CDR3 DNA reads TGTGCCAGTAGTATGGACGGCATGAACACTGAAGCTTTCTTT. Translating gives CASSMDGMNTEAFF.

The J gene is TRBJ1-5, the V gene TRBV9; 9 bases match TRBD1. The CDR3 totals 16 residues. Germline V CDR1 and CDR2: SGDLS, YYNGEE. With 0 bases clipped from V and 4 bases from J, the junction kept 5 bases outside the gene matches. The chain's CDR3 is CASSVGWDRANQPQHF. CDR3 DNA: TGTGCCAGCAGCGTAGGATGGGACAGGGCAAATCAGCCCCAGCATTTT.

The chain joins TRBV7-9 to TRBJ1-1; D call uncertain. Germline V gene lookup returns CDR1 SEHNR and CDR2 FQNEAQ (reference sequence). Trimming took 1 base from V and 2 from J, leaving 14 bases between them. The CDR3 has 16 amino acids. The CDR3 here is CASSLGPYAVNTEAFF. In DNA form, the CDR3 reads TGTGCCAGCAGCTTAGGACCGTATGCAGTAAACACTGAAGCTTTCTTT.

The CDR3 reads CASSFRGQSSYEQYF. DNA of the CDR3: TGTGCCAGCAGCTTTAGGGGGCAAAGCTCCTACGAGCAGTACTTC. The rearrangement joins TRBV7-6 to TRBJ2-7, with 7 bases that match TRBD1. CDR1 and CDR2 from the germline V gene are SGHVS and FNYEAQ. J lost 0 bases, V lost 3 bases, and 5 bases had no gene match. This CDR3 contains 15 residues.

The gene calls are TRBV4-2 and TRBJ2-2, with no clear D. V was clipped by 0 bases and J by 6 bases, with 2 bases between them. Per germline, CDR1 LGHNA and CDR2 YNFKEQ. The CDR3 length is 12 residues. The CDR3 reads CASSQDAGELFF. CDR3 DNA sequence: TGTGCCAGCAGCCAAGACGCCGGGGAGCTGTTTTTT.

CDR3 protein: CASSFPDSTYEQYF. The CDR3 DNA sequence: TGCGCCAGCAGCTTCCCCGATTCGACCTACGAGCAGTACTTC. The rearrangement joins TRBV5-1 to TRBJ2-7, with no clear D. CDR1 is SGHRS and CDR2 is YFSETQ in the germline V gene. The V and J ends lost 2 bases and 2 bases respectively, with 11 bases between them. CDR3 length equals 14 residues.

The chain recombines TRBV2 with TRBJ1-6; no reliable D call. CDR3 length: 16 amino acids. The germline CDR1 and CDR2 sequences are SNHLY and FYNNEI. Trimming shortened V by 2 bases and J by 0 bases, and 8 bases separated the two germline ends. The CDR3 DNA follows: TGTGCCAGCAGTGAAAGGAGTAGCTCCTATAATTCACCCCTCCACTTT. It translates to CASSERSSSYNSPLHF.

V is TRBV6-5 and J is TRBJ1-2; possibly TRBD1 for D (5 bases). The CDR3 is made up of 13 amino acids. Trimming took 2 bases from V and 8 from J, leaving 12 bases between them. The germline CDR1 and CDR2 sequences are MNHEY and SVGAGI. CDR3 coding DNA: TGTGCCAGCAGTTACGCAGGGCGTGCGGGCTACACCTTC. Translated, it gives CASSYAGRAGYTF.

The chain links TRBV19 to TRBJ1-6, with 8 nucleotides matching TRBD1. The trim removed 1 base at V and 8 bases at J, leaving 1 base unmatched. Germline V lookup: CDR1 LNHDA, CDR2 SQIVND (reference sequence). The CDR3 totals 14 residues. The CDR3 DNA reads as TGTGCCAGTAGTATAGGGACAGGGTATTCACCCCTCCACTTT. Its translation: CASSIGTGYSPLHF.

The V and J genes are TRBV6-5 and TRBJ1-2; weak D call: TRBD1 (5 bases). Germline V CDR1 and CDR2: MNHEY, SVGAGI. Trimming cost V 8 bases and J 3 bases, with 7 bases left between them. CDR3 length equals 11 residues. CDR3 DNA: TGTGCCAGCGCAGGGTACTATGGCTACACCTTC. This codes for CASAGYYGYTF.

V usage is TRBV12-5 and J usage is TRBJ2-3; TRBD1 is a possible D gene (5 bases). V lost 3 bases and J 3 bases, leaving 25 bases between the germline ends. The germline V gene encodes CDR1 LGHNT and CDR2 FRNRAP. The CDR3 loop spans 19 amino acids. CDR3 coding DNA: TGTGCTAGTGGTTTTTCCCTCGGTTCCCCCAGGGCTAAGACAGATACGCAGTATTTT. As protein: CASGFSLGSPRAKTDTQYF. Drawing the rest from reference TRBV12-5 and TRBJ2-3, the complete variable domain is DARVTQTPRHKVTEMGQEVTMRCQPILGHNTVFWYRQTMMQGLELLAYFRNRAPLDDSGMPKDRFSAEMPDATLATLKIQPSEPRDSAVYFCASGFSLGSPRAKTDTQYFGPGTRLTVL.

This rearrangement joins TRBV13 to TRBJ2-5; D ambiguous. Trimming removed 0 bases at V and 10 bases at J, with 9 bases between. This CDR3 spans 12 amino acids. The germline V gene has CDR1 PRHDT and CDR2 FYEKMQ (reference sequence). CDR3 loop: CASSLGQDLQYF. The CDR3 region has the DNA TGTGCCAGCAGCTTAGGCCAGGACCTCCAGTACTTC.

V usage is TRBV12-3 or TRBV12-4 and J usage is TRBJ2-1; either TRBD1 or TRBD2 may fit D (5 bases each). This CDR3 has 12 residues. Trimming pared 2 bases from V and 8 bases from J, leaving 7 bases between. DNA of the CDR3: TGTGCCAGCAGTTTACGGGGCTATGAGCAGTTCTTC. Residues: CASSLRGYEQFF.

The chain combines TRBV13 with TRBJ2-2; 7 bases fit TRBD1. With 5 bases clipped from V and 2 bases from J, the junction kept 5 bases outside the gene matches. The germline gives CDR1 PRHDT, CDR2 FYEKMQ (reference sequence). CDR3 length: 15 residues. CDR3 DNA: TGTGCCAGCAGCCCCAGACAGGGTAACACCGGGGAGCTGTTTTTT. This translates into CASSPRQGNTGELFF.

CDR3: CASSIVAGGNQPQHF. The CDR3 DNA follows: TGTGCCAGTAGTATTGTCGCGGGGGGTAATCAGCCCCAGCATTTT. This chain connects TRBV19 to TRBJ1-5; the D gene is possibly TRBD1 (5 bases). This CDR3 is 15 amino acids long. V lost 3 bases to trimming and J lost 4 bases, with 13 bases between them. Germline V CDR1 and CDR2: LNHDA, SQIVND (reference sequence).

The CDR3 DNA is TGTGCCAGCAGCTTAGGTTGGTCCTACAATGAGCAGTTCTTC. This translates into CASSLGWSYNEQFF. The V and J genes are TRBV7-3 and TRBJ2-1, with D unclear. The CDR3 totals 14 residues. The germline V and J ends were trimmed by 2 bases and 1 base, with 6 bases remaining between them. Germline-derived CDR1 and CDR2 are SGHTA and FQGTGA.